The present TCR beta chain was sequenced within a study of T cell repertoires in cytomegalovirus infection. The wider study: CMV infection and matching HLA type were both indicated by public TCR beta signatures.

TCRdb called the reads again in MiXCR, with one record for every CDR3 protein. The sample consists of about 530,000 distinct CDR3 sequences, around 27% of them appearing once. This CDR3 has 15 amino acids. Germline V gives CDR1 ENHRY, CDR2 SYGVKD. J lost 3 bases, V lost 3 bases, and 6 bases had no gene match. Study outcomes and limitations: Cumulative frequency (of public TCR beta family members) identified carriers of CMV plus the relevant HLA. Dominating the ex vivo response were TCR beta clonotypes that were CMV-specific and HLA-C-restricted.

Note on this clonotype: Its antigen is not known.

Input material: PBMCs. This receptor was taken from a human donor in good health (CMV status not recorded). Some clones in this sample may be carry-over from other donors' samples. J is TRBJ1-2 and V is TRBV10-3, with 8 positions matching TRBD1. The CDR3 region has the DNA TGTGCCATCAGTGACACAGGGGGAACCGACTATGGCTACACCTTC. It yields the protein CAISDTGGTDYGYTF.